These T cell receptor beta chains were read from a single sample in a study of T-cell reconstitution after alpha-beta-depleted transplantation in children. One entry per CDR3 protein results from TCRdb running MiXCR on the PCR reads. In the table there are approximately 290,000 distinct CDR3 sequences, approximately 10% of which are singletons. Specimen: peripheral blood, collected 180 days after TCRalphabeta/CD19-depleted stem cell transplant. These receptor sequences come from a male patient between 2 and 15 years old who had a stem cell transplant for chronic granulomatous disease, so the T cells may come from the graft donor. Both conserved end residues are part of each CDR3. The D gene is left open where the match is weak. Expanded clones are given a class, and other clones once, few, many or no size at all.

d_gene: TRBD2
len: 15
j_gene: TRBJ2-1
v_gene: TRBV30
abundance: NA
CDR3nt: TGTGCCTGGACTCCGGGGACTAGCGAGTACAATGAGCAGTTCTTC
CDR3aa: CAWTPGTSEYNEQFF

d_gene: NA
len: 13
j_gene: TRBJ2-1
v_gene: TRBV6-2/TRBV6-3
abundance: many
CDR3nt: TGTGCCAGCAGTTACTCGTCGGTAGGTGAGCAGTTCTTC
CDR3aa: CASSYSSVGEQFF

d_gene: NA
len: 15
j_gene: TRBJ1-1
v_gene: TRBV6-2/TRBV6-3
abundance: many
CDR3nt: TGTGCCAGCAGTCCCCGTCCATGGGGGAGCGCTGAAGCTTTCTTT
CDR3aa: CASSPRPWGSAEAFF

d_gene: TRBD2
len: 13
j_gene: TRBJ2-1
v_gene: TRBV7-9
abundance: many
CDR3nt: TGTGCCAGCGGCGAGCGGGAGTTTAATGAGCAGTTCTTC
CDR3aa: CASGEREFNEQFF

d_gene: TRBD1
len: 17
j_gene: TRBJ2-1
v_gene: TRBV28
abundance: many
CDR3nt: TGTGCCAGCAGTCCCCACAGGGGGCAGAGCTCCTACAATGAGCAGTTCTTC
CDR3aa: CASSPHRGQSSYNEQFF

d_gene: NA
len: 13
j_gene: TRBJ2-2
v_gene: TRBV7-2
abundance: many
CDR3nt: TGTGCCAGCAGCTTCCTTGAAACCGGGGAGCTGTTTTTT
CDR3aa: CASSFLETGELFF

d_gene: TRBD1
len: 15
j_gene: TRBJ1-6
v_gene: TRBV12-3/TRBV12-4
abundance: many
CDR3nt: TGTGCCAGCAGTTGGACAGGGGCTGGGCATTCACCCCTCCACTTT
CDR3aa: CASSWTGAGHSPLHF

d_gene: NA
len: 16
j_gene: TRBJ2-7
v_gene: TRBV7-9
abundance: NA
CDR3nt: TGTGCCAGCAGCTTAGTCTTGACAGGAAAAAACTACGAGCAGTACTTC
CDR3aa: CASSLVLTGKNYEQYF

d_gene: NA
len: 15
j_gene: TRBJ2-1
v_gene: TRBV12-3/TRBV12-4
abundance: many
CDR3nt: TGTGCCAGCAAACCCCGGGAGAGCTCCTACAATGAGCAGTTCTTC
CDR3aa: CASKPRESSYNEQFF

d_gene: NA
len: 14
j_gene: TRBJ2-5
v_gene: TRBV28
abundance: many
CDR3nt: TGTGCCAGCAGTAGTTTGGGGAATGCAGAGACCCAGTACTTC
CDR3aa: CASSSLGNAETQYF

d_gene: NA
len: 16
j_gene: TRBJ1-4
v_gene: TRBV12-3/TRBV12-4
abundance: many
CDR3nt: TGTGCCAGCAGTTTCGGACAGTCCGCAACTAATGAAAAACTGTTTTTT
CDR3aa: CASSFGQSATNEKLFF

d_gene: NA
len: 16
j_gene: TRBJ2-7
v_gene: TRBV30
abundance: many
CDR3nt: TGTGCCTGGCAGGGCAGGAACTTTTGGAGCTCCTACGAGCAGTACTTC
CDR3aa: CAWQGRNFWSSYEQYF

d_gene: TRBD1
len: 19
j_gene: TRBJ1-4
v_gene: TRBV12-3/TRBV12-4
abundance: NA
CDR3nt: TGTGCCAGCAGTTTACACCAGGGCAGGGGGCTTCTGACTAATGAAAAACTGTTTTTT
CDR3aa: CASSLHQGRGLLTNEKLFF

d_gene: TRBD1
len: 14
j_gene: TRBJ1-4
v_gene: TRBV5-4
abundance: NA
CDR3nt: TGTGCCAGCAGCCCGGGGGGACAGGGTCGAAAACTGTTTTTT
CDR3aa: CASSPGGQGRKLFF

d_gene: TRBD2
len: 18
j_gene: TRBJ2-3
v_gene: TRBV5-4
abundance: many
CDR3nt: TGTGCCAGCAGCTCAGGATACAATCGGACTAGCGGGAAAGATACGCAGTATTTT
CDR3aa: CASSSGYNRTSGKDTQYF

d_gene: NA
len: 12
j_gene: TRBJ2-2
v_gene: TRBV19
abundance: NA
CDR3nt: TGTGCCAGTCTCGGGGGCACCGGGGAGCTGTTTTTT
CDR3aa: CASLGGTGELFF

d_gene: NA
len: 14
j_gene: TRBJ2-3
v_gene: TRBV21-1
abundance: many
CDR3nt: TGTGCCAGCAGCAACCCGGGATCAACAGATACGCAGTATTTT
CDR3aa: CASSNPGSTDTQYF

d_gene: NA
len: 16
j_gene: TRBJ1-2
v_gene: TRBV7-9
abundance: many
CDR3nt: TGTGCCAGCAGCTTAGTGGGGGATCAACGGGGCAATGGCTACACCTTC
CDR3aa: CASSLVGDQRGNGYTF

d_gene: TRBD1
len: 14
j_gene: TRBJ2-5
v_gene: TRBV5-6
abundance: many
CDR3nt: TGCGCCAGCAGCCCGGGACAGATACAAGAGACCCAGTACTTC
CDR3aa: CASSPGQIQETQYF